Sequencing of this T cell receptor (beta chain) was carried out in a study of blood T cell repertoires in COVID-19 (dated by TCRdb to about 2020). General notes on the study: Collaborator samples came from the United States, Italy and Spain and covered acute and convalescent phases of COVID-19. The material from the prospective study consisted of cDNA or gDNA derived from T cells, B-cell-depleted T cells, or PBMCs. The dataset comprised deeply sampled blood TCRbeta repertoires from subjects exposed to, actively infected with, or recovered from COVID-19. The repertoires were released in a freely available public database intended as a resource for research on the immune response to SARS-CoV-2. Samples were obtained from the ongoing ImmuneRACE study (first 160 participants) and from roughly 1,300 subjects provided by 6 global collaborators. A de-identified subject ID, COVID-19 status, age in years and sex were almost always included in the sample metadata. Where available, HLA class I and class II types were taken from metadata supplied by the sample provider and were not determined by assay-based typing. The study at large found these results: The quantity of clinical and demographic metadata differed by source and by participant and was supplied without curation.

The CDR3 runs 15 amino acids, cysteine and phenylalanine included. Only the CDR3 region is kept as DNA, spanning 45 bases read in frame from base 1. V gives up 5 bases and J gives up 1 base, and the segment between their germline ends measures 15 bases. Taken from the germline V gene, the CDR1 and CDR2 loops are SNHLY and FYNNEI. Another Seattle source contributed samples from volunteer blood donors who had recovered from COVID-19. Each collaborating institution followed its own protocols to collect whole blood in K2EDTA tubes. For TCRbeta analysis, collaborators shipped samples as frozen whole blood, isolated PBMCs, or DNA extracted from either of those sample types. The immunoSEQ Assay, a bias-controlled multiplex PCR, was used to amplify TCRbeta CDR3 regions from genomic DNA. Per the original workflow: The number of nucleated cells in each sample was estimated from the amplification of reference gene primers within the assay. To quantify the absolute abundance of each unique TCRbeta CDR3 rearrangement, sequence reads were collapsed and filtered. For each sample, productive Simpson clonality was calculated as the square root of Simpson's diversity index across productive rearrangements. The clones in this table, taken by TCRdb from immuneACCESS, are in-frame only. Not every clone is retained; where verified, under half of the shortfall comes from an unresolved V gene, and the cause of the rest is unknown. The V and J calls and clone size are taken from that table; D and trimming were inferred from the DNA. The sample data list 80,000 to 100,000 clones, and around 80% of these were observed just once. The leading ten clones occupy 8.7% of the sample.

As for this clone: Its antigen is still unknown. The record has no base qualities; no much larger clone is one base away.

The chain was built from TRBV2 and TRBJ2-7; a weak D assignment points to TRBD1 (5 bases agree). The TCR sequence derives from a man in his forties or fifties who had recovered from COVID-19. The sample was peripheral blood. Here the CDR3 is given as CASSSGAADSYEQYF. The DNA reads as follows: TGTGCCAGCAGTTCTGGGGCAGCCGATTCCTACGAGCAGTACTTC.